The TCR beta chain described here comes from a study of shared clonotypes between healthy human individuals. TCRdb's table, derived via immunoSEQ multiplex PCR, lists solely in-frame clones and lacks some. The sample carries some 2,100,000 clones, just over 90% recorded once. The germline V and J ends were trimmed by 1 base and 3 bases, with 8 bases remaining between them. Germline CDR1 reads MGHRA; CDR2 reads YSYEKL. The CDR3 extends over 14 amino acids. Naive CD8 cells comprised CD45RO-negative, CCR7-positively selected cells, excluding terminally differentiated effector memory CD45RA+ cells. The clonotype was recovered from a man aged 18 to 29 in good health. Some clones in this sample may be carry-over from other donors' samples. The specimen was naive CD8+ T cells from PBMCs. The V gene is TRBV4-1, the J gene TRBJ2-3; no reliable D call. The CDR3 nucleotides read TGCGCCAGCAGCCAAGTTCCGACGACAGATACGCAGTATTTT. Residues: CASSQVPTTDTQYF.